A single T cell receptor beta chain is shown here with its context. Antigen unknown. The source of the sample is a study of cytomegalovirus exposure and HLA in healthy donors. Findings and limits, study-wide: Reported performance of the classifier showed diagnosis of cytomegalovirus status with high specificity and sensitivity. In a later analysis, parvovirus B19, influenza, CMV and Epstein-Barr virus appeared linked to several top co-occurrence clusters.

CDR3 length: 14 residues. Germline-derived CDR1 and CDR2 are MNHNS and SASEGT. J was trimmed by 2 bases and V by 6 bases; bases with no gene match: 5. A multiplex PCR was run with 60 Vbeta primers and 13 Jbeta primers. The data were produced by immunoSEQ multiplex PCR, yet TCRdb's version contains in-frame clones alone and is incomplete. This sample's table reports more than 140,000 clones. The donors gave bone marrow, and they were healthy. Sequenced material: PBMCs. The V and J genes are TRBV6-1 and TRBJ1-2; 8 bases fit TRBD1. This clonotype originated in a woman aged 18-35 years in good health and CMV-seronegative. The CDR3 protein is CASRDRVLNYGYTF. CDR3 in DNA: TGTGCCAGCAGGGACAGGGTGCTGAACTATGGCTACACCTTC.